The rows below give T cell receptor beta chains drawn from one sample of a study of Graves' ophthalmopathy and Graves' hyperthyroidism. Via MiXCR, TCRdb re-called the multiplex PCR reads, giving one row per CDR3 protein. The table includes hundreds of thousands of distinct CDR3 sequences, over 40% detected once. Sequenced material: peripheral blood. All receptors come from an adult man with Graves' ophthalmopathy. Both conserved end residues are part of each CDR3. The D gene is left open where the match is weak. Not every row has a clone size; where given, it reads once, few, many or a size class.

TRBD1	TRBJ1-2	TRBV7-3	many	CASRPSGTGDYGYTF	TGTGCCAGCAGGCCTTCCGGGACAGGGGATTATGGCTACACCTTC
-	TRBJ2-7	TRBV29-1	once	CSPRDYEQYF	TGCAGCCCCCGGGACTACGAGCAGTACTTC
TRBD1	TRBJ1-3	TRBV15	-	CATSGRTGNSGNTIYF	TGTGCCACCAGCGGAAGGACAGGGAACTCTGGAAACACCATATATTTT
TRBD2	TRBJ2-5	TRBV7-2	-	CASSLRTSGIFETQYF	TGTGCCAGCTCACTCCGGACTAGCGGGATCTTTGAGACCCAGTACTTC
TRBD1	TRBJ1-2	TRBV10-3	-	CTISGQEGSYTF	TGTACCATCAGCGGACAGGAAGGGAGCTACACCTTC
TRBD1	TRBJ1-2	TRBV29-1	many	CSDSGTGRGYTF	TGCAGCGACTCCGGGACAGGGCGAGGCTACACCTTC
-	TRBJ1-4	TRBV7-6	many	CASSLGGVATNEKLFF	TGTGCCAGCAGCTTAGGGGGGGTCGCAACTAATGAAAAACTGTTTTTT
-	TRBJ1-2	TRBV4-1	few	CASSQVERNWGGYTF	TGCGCCAGCAGCCAAGTCGAACGAAACTGGGGTGGCTACACCTTC
TRBD1	TRBJ1-5	TRBV10-2	few	CASTRGTGSNQPQHF	TGTGCCAGCACTAGGGGGACAGGTAGCAATCAGCCCCAGCATTTT
-	TRBJ1-1	TRBV27	-	CASRRSEMNTEAFF	TGTGCCAGCAGACGTTCAGAGATGAACACTGAAGCTTTCTTT
TRBD1	TRBJ2-2	TRBV29-1	many	CSTRDRGPGGNTGELFF	TGCAGCACCCGGGACAGGGGGCCGGGGGGGAACACCGGGGAGCTGTTTTTT
-	TRBJ1-6	TRBV7-9	-	CASSSRRDPTALHF	TGTGCCAGCAGCTCGCGACGGGACCCGACAGCCCTCCACTTT
-	TRBJ2-5	TRBV5-1	-	CASGGRGTQYF	TGCGCCAGCGGGGGACGGGGGACCCAGTACTTC
-	TRBJ2-7	TRBV5-1	-	CASSFTAGSYEQYF	TGCGCCAGCAGCTTTACGGCAGGCTCCTACGAGCAGTACTTC
TRBD2	TRBJ2-7	TRBV7-2	many	CASSLRAGTDTYEQYF	TGTGCCAGCAGCTTACGAGCGGGGACGGACACCTACGAGCAGTACTTC
TRBD1	TRBJ2-7	TRBV20-1	many	CSARVVTGSFEQYF	TGCAGTGCTAGAGTAGTGACAGGGTCCTTCGAGCAGTACTTC
-	TRBJ2-2	TRBV24-1	many	CATSPQTDTGELFF	TGTGCCACCAGTCCACAAACGGACACCGGGGAGCTGTTTTTT
TRBD2	TRBJ2-7	TRBV10-3	few	CASSVASGSYEQYF	TGTGCCAGCAGTGTTGCTAGCGGGTCGTACGAGCAGTACTTC
-	TRBJ2-7	TRBV16	few	CASSLRQAISYEQYF	TGTGCCAGCAGCTTACGACAGGCCATCTCCTACGAGCAGTACTTC
TRBD1	TRBJ2-7	TRBV9	few	CASIPQGISYEQYF	TGTGCCAGCATCCCACAGGGGATTTCCTACGAGCAGTACTTC
-	TRBJ2-2	TRBV25-1	many	CASSESPGALGNTGELFF	TGTGCCAGCAGTGAATCGCCGGGGGCTCTAGGGAACACCGGGGAGCTGTTTTTT
TRBD1	TRBJ2-5	TRBV25-1	-	CASVDRGSETQYF	TGTGCCAGCGTGGACAGGGGGAGCGAGACCCAGTACTTC
-	TRBJ2-5	TRBV20-1	few	CSAVIGTFQETQYF	TGCAGTGCAGTAATCGGGACATTTCAAGAGACCCAGTACTTC
-	TRBJ2-7	TRBV7-8	-	CASSYARPEEQYF	TGCGCCAGCAGCTACGCCAGGCCGGAGGAGCAGTACTTC
-	TRBJ1-6	TRBV5-1	few	CASSPGPLYNSPLHF	TGCGCCAGCAGCCCGGGACCGCTGTATAATTCACCCCTCCACTTT
TRBD2	TRBJ2-5	TRBV12-3/TRBV12-4	many	CASSQTSGRAPGETQYF	TGTGCCAGCAGTCAGACTAGCGGGAGGGCTCCGGGGGAGACCCAGTACTTC
TRBD2	TRBJ2-2	TRBV7-2	few	CASSLVPGLAGGNTGELFF	TGTGCCAGCAGCTTGGTCCCGGGACTAGCGGGGGGGAACACCGGGGAGCTGTTTTTT
TRBD1	TRBJ1-2	TRBV15	-	CATSSTSGTGGNYGYTF	TGTGCCACCAGCAGCACCTCCGGGACAGGGGGAAACTATGGCTACACCTTC
TRBD1	TRBJ2-2	TRBV7-9	-	CASSPDRANTGEPFF	TGTGCCAGCAGCCCGGACAGGGCGAACACCGGGGAGCCGTTTTTT
-	TRBJ1-5	TRBV15	-	CATSSGGHQGNQPQHF	TGTGCCACCAGCAGCGGGGGACACCAAGGCAATCAGCCCCAGCATTTT
-	TRBJ1-1	TRBV7-8	many	CASRPRRLSNTEAFF	TGTGCCAGCAGGCCTAGACGGCTCTCGAACACTGAAGCTTTCTTT
-	TRBJ1-1	TRBV20-1	many	CSARVAGSGEAFF	TGCAGTGCTAGAGTTGCAGGGTCGGGGGAAGCTTTCTTT
-	TRBJ2-5	TRBV5-1	-	CASSLGAGTQETQYF	TGCGCCAGCAGTCTGGGGGCAGGGACACAAGAGACCCAGTACTTC
TRBD1	TRBJ1-2	TRBV10-3	few	CASSYSTGGIYGYTF	TGTGCCAGCAGTTACTCGACAGGGGGGATCTATGGCTACACCTTC
TRBD1	TRBJ2-7	TRBV11-2	many	CASRADRDLFYEQYF	TGTGCCAGCAGAGCGGACAGGGACCTCTTTTACGAGCAGTACTTC
-	TRBJ2-6	TRBV11-2	many	CASSRWALRGASGANVLTF	TGTGCCAGCAGCCGTTGGGCCCTACGGGGGGCATCCGGGGCCAACGTCCTGACTTTC
-	TRBJ2-3	TRBV7-3	-	CASSPTVAADTQYF	TGTGCCAGCAGCCCGACCGTAGCAGCGGATACGCAGTATTTT
TRBD2	TRBJ2-7	TRBV2	many	CASTMGREQSEQYF	TGTGCCAGCACGATGGGGCGGGAGCAGTCCGAGCAGTACTTC
-	TRBJ1-2	TRBV10-3	-	CAISATGINYGYTF	TGTGCCATCAGTGCTACAGGGATTAACTATGGCTACACCTTC
TRBD2	TRBJ2-2	TRBV5-1	few	CASSRTPSGRVTGELFF	TGTGCCAGCAGCCGTACTCCTAGCGGGAGGGTCACCGGGGAGCTGTTTTTT
-	TRBJ1-1	TRBV30	-	CAWGTSHAFF	TGTGCCTGGGGGACGTCTCACGCTTTCTTT
-	TRBJ1-4	TRBV13	many	CASSLREKLFF	TGTGCCAGCAGCTTAAGAGAAAAACTGTTTTTT
-	TRBJ1-1	TRBV7-3	many	CASSLGQKRSAEAFF	TGTGCCAGCAGCTTAGGACAGAAAAGAAGTGCTGAAGCTTTCTTT
-	TRBJ1-1	TRBV20-1	many	CSANLAVNTEAFF	TGCAGTGCTAATCTCGCAGTGAACACTGAAGCTTTCTTT
TRBD1	TRBJ1-2	TRBV2	-	CASSATQGNYGYTF	TGTGCCAGCAGTGCTACACAGGGGAACTATGGCTACACCTTC
-	TRBJ1-2	TRBV7-9	few	CASSSRLGSPNYGYTF	TGTGCCAGCAGCTCGCGGCTGGGGTCCCCTAACTATGGCTACACCTTC
-	TRBJ1-3	TRBV7-9	-	CASSLLGLWGNTIYF	TGTGCCAGCAGCTTATTAGGGCTGTGGGGAAACACCATATATTTT
TRBD1	TRBJ2-2	TRBV29-1	-	CSWDRAYGELFF	TGCAGCTGGGACAGGGCGTACGGGGAGCTGTTTTTT
-	TRBJ2-1	TRBV25-1	few	CASSEGWEQFF	TGTGCCAGCAGTGAAGGGTGGGAGCAGTTCTTC
-	TRBJ2-5	TRBV9	-	CASNVGGYGIETQYF	TGTGCCAGCAACGTAGGCGGGTATGGGATAGAGACCCAGTACTTC
TRBD1	TRBJ1-5	TRBV10-3	-	CAISLGGGRNQPQHF	TGTGCCATCAGTTTAGGAGGGGGCCGCAATCAGCCCCAGCATTTT
-	TRBJ2-7	TRBV10-3	-	CAISEGREYNEQYF	TGTGCCATCAGTGAGGGGCGGGAATACAATGAGCAGTACTTC